This TCR beta chain is from a study of CD8 T cells in Susac syndrome. It was with random hexamers that about 0.45 to 1 ug RNA was reverse transcribed. Each CDR3 protein is one row after TCRdb ran MiXCR on the immunoSEQ multiplex PCR reads. The sample lists fewer than 80,000 distinct CDR3 sequences; about 95% were seen once. From blood CD8+ and CD4+ T cells, the TCR beta chain was sequenced. TEMRA cells underwent FACS enrichment and CD8+ and CD4+ T cells underwent negative isolation. Germline CDR1 reads LGHNA; CDR2 reads YNFKEQ. V lost 1 base and J lost 3; bases outside the gene matches: 10. This CDR3 is 17 amino acids long.

The source is a human donor in good health. The chain has TRBV4-2 and TRBJ2-7; 9 bases are shared with TRBD2. Sequenced input: CD8+ T cells from PBMCs. CDR3: CASSQVVAGAAIYEQYF. CDR3 nucleotides: TGTGCCAGCAGCCAAGTGGTAGCGGGGGCCGCTATCTACGAGCAGTACTTC.